The T cell receptor beta chain under discussion was sequenced for a study of long-term antiretroviral therapy in people with HIV. A v3.0 immunoSEQ assay was performed at survey level. Repertoires were generated with immunoSEQ multiplex PCR, while TCRdb's copy carries only in-frame clones and drops some. The sample lists around 20,000 clones, approximately 80% occurring once. The CDR3 loop spans 15 amino acids. The germline gives CDR1 MDHEN, CDR2 SYDVKM. V lost 5 bases and J 6 bases, leaving 19 bases between the germline ends. The samples comprised about 0.85-11 million cryopreserved PBMC ahead of DNA extraction.

This TCR was sampled from a man younger than 35 with HIV. The sample was unsorted PBMCs, taken 0.5 years before starting antiretroviral therapy. The chain recombines TRBV28 with TRBJ1-2; D is possibly TRBD1 (6 bases). The CDR3 loop reads CASSGRDTTDHGYTF. For the CDR3, the DNA is TGTGCCAGCAGTGGACGGGACACCACGGATCATGGCTACACCTTC.